The T cell receptor (beta chain) under discussion was sequenced for a study of cytomegalovirus exposure and HLA in healthy donors. Findings and limits, study-wide: Productive rates of about 90% or about 30% were seen for most TCR beta V segments in an earlier analysis.

Comments on this clone: The antigen is undetermined.

PCR involved 60 Vbeta and 13 Jbeta primers. The table came from immunoSEQ multiplex PCR; TCRdb's copy has only in-frame clones and leaves some out. The table records approximately 100,000 clones, around 80% of them present only once. V dropped 6 bases and J dropped 4 bases, with 10 bases sitting between them. Germline CDR1 and CDR2: MDHEN and SYDVKM. This CDR3 is 12 amino acids long. This chain joins TRBV28 and TRBJ2-7; D is perhaps TRBD1 (6 bases). The sample comprised PBMCs. The TCR comes from a woman aged 18-29 years in good health and CMV-seronegative. Written as DNA, the CDR3 is TGTGCCAGCAGAGGAGACAGGTACGAGCAGTACTTC. Amino acids: CASRGDRYEQYF.